The 5 T cell receptor beta chains presented below share a single source sample, sequenced in a study of blood T cells in healthy people across ages. The use of a sample-barcoded 5' primer and a J-beta primer mix characterized a second PCR of about 6 to 11 cycles. TCRdb reprocessed the 5' RACE reads via MiXCR and lists one record per CDR3 protein. The sample includes fewer than 2,000,000 distinct CDR3 sequences, about 35% of them seen just once. The material sequenced was blood. These receptors were collected from a woman younger than 45 in good health.

Note on this clonotype: With a much larger clone just one base away, this may be a read error. The chain combines TRBV10-3 with TRBJ2-7; no clear D gene. CDR1 is ENHRY, CDR2 SYGVKD, per germline. This CDR3 has 13 residues. The CDR3 sequence: CGISERPSYEQYF. For the CDR3, the DNA is TGTGGCATCAGTGAAAGGCCCAGCTACGAGCAGTACTTC.

CDR3 nucleotides: TGTGCCAGTAGGCGATCTAGCGGGAGGACTGATACGCAGTATTTT. As protein: CASRRSSGRTDTQYF. The V call is TRBV19, the J call TRBJ2-3; 11 nucleotides align to TRBD2. The length of the CDR3 is 15 residues. Trimming removed 6 bases from V and 6 bases from J; junction bases left unmatched: 8. Germline V gives CDR1 LNHDA, CDR2 SQIVND (reference sequence). Full variable domain (remainder filled in from reference TRBV19 and TRBJ2-3): DGGITQSPKYLFRKEGQNVTLSCEQNLNHDAMYWYRQDPGQGLRLIYYSQIVNDFQKGDIAEGYSVSREKKESFPLTVTSAQKNPTAFYLCASRRSSGRTDTQYFGPGTRLTVL.

This clonotype has a handful of counts. The V call is TRBV2, the J call TRBJ2-1; D is unresolved. CDR1 is SNHLY and CDR2 is FYNNEI in the germline V gene. V was clipped by 4 bases and J by 7 bases, with 11 bases between them. The CDR3 spans 13 residues. CDR3 sequence reads: CASSVEASNEQFF. The CDR3 DNA sequence: TGTGCCAGCAGTGTCGAAGCTTCGAATGAGCAGTTCTTC.

Worth noting for this clonotype: At one boundary the junction diverges from the germline segment, which might be a read error. The V call is TRBV20-1, the J call TRBJ2-3, with TRBD2 identical over 9 bases. This CDR3 has 13 residues. Looked up from germline, CDR1 is DFQATT and CDR2 is SNEGSKA (reference sequence). CDR3 residues: CSPRLAVTDTQYF. In DNA form, the CDR3 reads TGCAGTCCTAGACTAGCGGTCACAGATACGCAGTATTTT.

This sequence joins TRBV20-1 and TRBJ2-5; D unresolved. Trimming removed 4 bases at V and 3 bases at J, with 9 bases between. The germline V gene encodes CDR1 DFQATT and CDR2 SNEGSKA (reference sequence). CDR3 size: 12 residues. This CDR3 is CSAMSVEETQYF. In DNA form, the CDR3 reads TGCAGTGCTATGTCAGTAGAAGAGACCCAGTACTTC.